This TCR beta chain was captured by sequencing in a study of blood T cell repertoires in COVID-19. J was trimmed by 2 bases and V by 0 bases; bases with no gene match: 9. CDR1 SGHTS and CDR2 YDEGEE come from the germline V gene. The CDR3 runs 19 residues. The assay was immunoSEQ multiplex PCR, and TCRdb's table has in-frame clones only and misses some. The table records about 42,000 clones, 75% to 90% of them present only once. The TCR was taken from a man in his thirties or forties with active or convalescent COVID-19. The chain combines TRBV5-8 with TRBJ2-6, with TRBD2 identical over 9 bases. Input material: peripheral blood. CDR3 in DNA: TGTGCCAGCAGCTTGGGCGCGGGGGGGCTCGGTCCTGGGGCCAACGTCCTGACTTTC. Translation: CASSLGAGGLGPGANVLTF.